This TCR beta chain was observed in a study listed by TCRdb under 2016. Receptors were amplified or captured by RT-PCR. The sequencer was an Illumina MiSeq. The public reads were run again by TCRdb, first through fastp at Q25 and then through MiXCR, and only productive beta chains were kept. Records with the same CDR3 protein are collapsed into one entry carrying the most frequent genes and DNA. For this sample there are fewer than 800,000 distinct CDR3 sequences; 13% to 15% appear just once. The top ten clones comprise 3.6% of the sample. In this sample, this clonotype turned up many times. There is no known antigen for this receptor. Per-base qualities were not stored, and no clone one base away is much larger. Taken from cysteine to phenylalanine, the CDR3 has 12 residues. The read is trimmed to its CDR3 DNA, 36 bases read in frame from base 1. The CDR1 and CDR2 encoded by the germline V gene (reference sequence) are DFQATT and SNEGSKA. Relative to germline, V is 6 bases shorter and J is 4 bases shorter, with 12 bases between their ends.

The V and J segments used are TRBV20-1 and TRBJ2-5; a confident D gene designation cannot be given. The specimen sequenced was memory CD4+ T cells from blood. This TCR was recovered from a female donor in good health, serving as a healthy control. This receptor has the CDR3 CSATANGETQYF. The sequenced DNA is TGCAGTGCAACAGCTAATGGAGAGACCCAGTACTTC.